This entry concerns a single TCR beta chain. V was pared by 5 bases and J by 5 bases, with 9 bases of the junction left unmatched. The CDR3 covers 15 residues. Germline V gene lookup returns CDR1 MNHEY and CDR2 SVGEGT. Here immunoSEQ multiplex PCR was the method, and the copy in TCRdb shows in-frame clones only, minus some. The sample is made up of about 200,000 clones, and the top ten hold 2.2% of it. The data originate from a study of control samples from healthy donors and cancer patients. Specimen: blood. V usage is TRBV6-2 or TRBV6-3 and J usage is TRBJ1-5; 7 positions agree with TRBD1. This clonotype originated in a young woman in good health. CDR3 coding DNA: TGTGCCAGCAGTCAACCGGGACAGACTTATCAGCCCCAGCATTTT. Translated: CASSQPGQTYQPQHF.